The present entry profiles one T cell receptor (beta chain) with its context. The data were obtained in a study of cytomegalovirus exposure and HLA in healthy donors. The length of the CDR3 is 15 residues. From germline, CDR1 is LNHDA and CDR2 SQIVND (reference sequence). V was pared by 2 bases and J by 4 bases, with 5 bases of the junction left unmatched. PCR employed 60 Vbeta and 13 Jbeta primers. Sequenced by immunoSEQ multiplex PCR; TCRdb stores in-frame clones only, minus some. The sample lists under 100,000 clones, around 62% seen once, with around 5.5% in the top ten. Input material: PBMCs. V and J are TRBV19 and TRBJ2-3; 8 bases match TRBD2. This clonotype was obtained from a woman aged 25 to 45 in good health and CMV-seropositive. The CDR3 DNA is TGTGCCAGTAGTATAACGGGGGGGCCCCCAGATACGCAGTATTTT. It encodes CASSITGGPPDTQYF. The whole variable domain, remainder taken from reference TRBV19 and TRBJ2-3, is DGGITQSPKYLFRKEGQNVTLSCEQNLNHDAMYWYRQDPGQGLRLIYYSQIVNDFQKGDIAEGYSVSREKKESFPLTVTSAQKNPTAFYLCASSITGGPPDTQYFGPGTRLTVL.